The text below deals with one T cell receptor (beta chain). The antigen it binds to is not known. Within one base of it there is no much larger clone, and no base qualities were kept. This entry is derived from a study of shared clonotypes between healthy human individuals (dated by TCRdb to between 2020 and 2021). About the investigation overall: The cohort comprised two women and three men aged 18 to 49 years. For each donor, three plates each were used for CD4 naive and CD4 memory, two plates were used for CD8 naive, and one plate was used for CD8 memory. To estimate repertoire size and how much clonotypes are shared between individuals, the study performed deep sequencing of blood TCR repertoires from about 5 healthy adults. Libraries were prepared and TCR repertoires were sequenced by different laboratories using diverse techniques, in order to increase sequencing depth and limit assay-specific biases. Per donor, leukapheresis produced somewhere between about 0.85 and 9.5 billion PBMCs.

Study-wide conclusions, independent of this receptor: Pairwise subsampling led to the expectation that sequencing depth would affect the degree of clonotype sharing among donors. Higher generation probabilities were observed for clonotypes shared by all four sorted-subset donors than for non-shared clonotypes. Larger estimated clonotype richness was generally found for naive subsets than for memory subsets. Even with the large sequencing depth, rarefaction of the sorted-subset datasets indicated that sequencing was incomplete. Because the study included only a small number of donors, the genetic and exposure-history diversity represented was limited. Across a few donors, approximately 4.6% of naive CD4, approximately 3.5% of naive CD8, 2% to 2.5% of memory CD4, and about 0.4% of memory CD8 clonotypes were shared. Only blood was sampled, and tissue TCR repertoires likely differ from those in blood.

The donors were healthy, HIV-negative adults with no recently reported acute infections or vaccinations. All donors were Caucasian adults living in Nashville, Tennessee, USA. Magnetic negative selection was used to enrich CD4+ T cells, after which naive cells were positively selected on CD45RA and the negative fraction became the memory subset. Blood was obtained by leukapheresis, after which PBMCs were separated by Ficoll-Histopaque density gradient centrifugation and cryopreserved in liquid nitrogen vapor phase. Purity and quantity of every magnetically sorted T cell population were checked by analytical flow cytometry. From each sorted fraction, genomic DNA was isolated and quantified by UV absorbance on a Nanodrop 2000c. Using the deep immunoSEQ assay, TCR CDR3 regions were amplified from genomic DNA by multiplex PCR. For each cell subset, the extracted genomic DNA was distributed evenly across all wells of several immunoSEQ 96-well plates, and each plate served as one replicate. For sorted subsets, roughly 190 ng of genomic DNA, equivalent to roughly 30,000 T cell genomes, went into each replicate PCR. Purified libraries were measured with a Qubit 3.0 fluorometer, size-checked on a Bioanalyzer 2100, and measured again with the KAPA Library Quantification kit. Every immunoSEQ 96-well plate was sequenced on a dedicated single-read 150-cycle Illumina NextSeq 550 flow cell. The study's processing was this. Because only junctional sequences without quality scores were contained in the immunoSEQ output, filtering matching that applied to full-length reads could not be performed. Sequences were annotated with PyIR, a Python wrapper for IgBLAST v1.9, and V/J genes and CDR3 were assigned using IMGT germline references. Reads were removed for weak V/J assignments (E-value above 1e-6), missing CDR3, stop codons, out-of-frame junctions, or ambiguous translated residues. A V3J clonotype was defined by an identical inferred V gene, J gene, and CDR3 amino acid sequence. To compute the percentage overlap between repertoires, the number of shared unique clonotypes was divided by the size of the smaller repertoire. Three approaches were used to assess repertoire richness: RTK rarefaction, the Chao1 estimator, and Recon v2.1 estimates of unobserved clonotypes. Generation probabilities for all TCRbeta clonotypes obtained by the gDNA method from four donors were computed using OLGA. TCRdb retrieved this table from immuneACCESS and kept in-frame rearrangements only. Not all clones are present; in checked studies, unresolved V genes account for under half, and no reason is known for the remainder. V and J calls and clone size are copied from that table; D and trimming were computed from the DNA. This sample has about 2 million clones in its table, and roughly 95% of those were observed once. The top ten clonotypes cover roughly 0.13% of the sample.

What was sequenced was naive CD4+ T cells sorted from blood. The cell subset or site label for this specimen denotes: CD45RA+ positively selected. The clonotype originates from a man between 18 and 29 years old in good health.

DNA sequence: TGTGCCAGCAGTTTAGGGCTGACAGGGGCTCAGCCCCAGCATTTT. It codes for CASSLGLTGAQPQHF. The chain was built from TRBV28 and TRBJ1-5; TRBD1 lines up with 8 middle nucleotides. The CDR3 contains 15 residues, cysteine and phenylalanine counted. The only DNA kept is the CDR3, 45 bases in frame from the first base. In the germline V gene, CDR1 corresponds to MDHEN and CDR2 to SYDVKM. The germline V end is reduced by 2 bases and the J end by 6 bases; junction bases left unmatched: 6. Joined to the reference TRBV28 and TRBJ1-5 proteins, this CDR3 gives the full variable domain: DVKVTQSSRYLVKRTGEKVFLECVQDMDHENMFWYRQDPGLGLRLIYFSYDVKMKEKGDIPEGYSVSREKKERFSLILESASTNQTSMYLCASSLGLTGAQPQHFGDGTRLSIL.